The 21 T cell receptor beta chains below were found in one sample sequenced in a study of radiation and T cells in renal cell carcinoma. Time point denoted: blood 2 weeks post-SBRT. Treatment defined: 15 Gy SBRT to primary tumor, nephrectomy 4 weeks later. Some clones are missing from TCRdb's copy, which holds only in-frame ones; the method was immunoSEQ multiplex PCR. The data hold some 120,000 clones, with 88% observed a single time. Specimen: blood, collected from a patient whose treatment included radiotherapy and nephrectomy. These receptors were collected from a woman aged 70-85 years with renal cell carcinoma.

The chain employs TRBV2 and TRBJ1-6; maybe TRBD1 (6 bases). The V and J ends lost 0 bases and 7 bases respectively, with 10 bases between them. This CDR3 spans 15 amino acids. In germline, CDR1 is SNHLY, CDR2 FYNNEI. The DNA of the CDR3 is TGTGCCAGCAGTGAAGCGAGGACAGCAAATTCACCCCTCCACTTT. Protein product: CASSEARTANSPLHF.

The rearrangement links TRBV4-3 to TRBJ2-5; D possibly corresponds to TRBD1 (5 bases). CDR3 length: 11 amino acids. Germline V gene data show CDR1 as LGHNA and CDR2 as YSLEER. V was shortened by 3 bases and J by 9 bases, with 8 bases between the two germline ends. CDR3 nucleotide sequence: TGCGCCAGCAGCCATGACAGTGCCCAGTACTTC. The encoded protein is CASSHDSAQYF.

The genes are TRBV28 and TRBJ1-2; D gene uncertain. V gave up 3 bases and J gave up 8 bases, with 10 bases separating them. This CDR3 spans 12 amino acids. CDR1 and CDR2 (germline): MDHEN, SYDVKM. The DNA of the CDR3 is TGTGCCAGCAGTTTTGGGTCACTAGGCTACACCTTC. This translates into CASSFGSLGYTF.

The gene calls are TRBV19 and TRBJ2-7; D might be TRBD2 (7 bases). Germline CDR1 reads LNHDA; CDR2 reads SQIVND (reference sequence). V shed 3 bases and J shed 8 bases, with 8 bases lying between them. The CDR3 spans 11 residues. The CDR3: CASSIGGQQYF. The CDR3, as DNA: TGTGCCAGTAGTATCGGGGGGCAGCAGTACTTC. The entire variable domain, with the rest obtained from reference TRBV19 and TRBJ2-7, is as follows: DGGITQSPKYLFRKEGQNVTLSCEQNLNHDAMYWYRQDPGQGLRLIYYSQIVNDFQKGDIAEGYSVSREKKESFPLTVTSAQKNPTAFYLCASSIGGQQYFGPGTRLTVT.

The V call is TRBV30, the J call TRBJ2-3; TRBD2 aligns across 7 bases. Losses at the gene ends were 3 bases for V and 3 bases for J; bases not matched to a gene: 3. The CDR3 has 13 amino acids. The germline V gene has CDR1 GTSNPN and CDR2 SVGIG (reference sequence). Here the CDR3 reads CAWRGGVTDTQYF. CDR3 DNA: TGTGCCTGGAGGGGGGGGGTAACAGATACGCAGTATTTT.

The chain employs TRBV5-1 and TRBJ2-5; 8 bases map to TRBD2. The CDR3 is made up of 16 amino acids. CDR1 and CDR2 from the germline V gene are SGHRS and YFSETQ. V gave up 1 base and J gave up 3 bases; unmatched junction bases: 8. CDR3 bases: TGCGCCAGCAGCTTGATTAGCGGGGCCGCTAAAGAGACCCAGTACTTC. Protein: CASSLISGAAKETQYF.

The chain couples TRBV6-6 to TRBJ1-2; D not resolved. This CDR3 spans 13 amino acids. CDR1 MNHNY and CDR2 SVGAGI come from the germline V gene (reference sequence). V lost 0 bases, J lost 2 bases, and 4 bases lay in between. The CDR3 bases are TGTGCCAGCAGTTACTCGATGAACTATGGCTACACCTTC. Amino acids: CASSYSMNYGYTF.

The chain combines TRBV5-1 with TRBJ2-7; TRBD1 aligns across 8 bases. V trimming: 7 bases; J trimming: 2 bases; junction bases outside the gene matches: 8. Per germline, CDR1 SGHRS and CDR2 YFSETQ. CDR3 length: 14 amino acids. The CDR3 here is CASRQQGVAYEQYF. DNA of the CDR3: TGCGCCAGCCGCCAACAGGGGGTTGCCTACGAGCAGTACTTC.

The gene calls are TRBV19 and TRBJ1-5; D gene uncertain. Trimming left V 3 bases short and J 2 bases short, with 8 bases between. The CDR3 contains 14 residues. Germline CDR1 reads LNHDA; CDR2 reads SQIVND (reference sequence). In DNA, the CDR3 is TGTGCCAGTAGTATGGCTGGGCGCAATCAGCCCCAGCATTTT. It yields the protein CASSMAGRNQPQHF.

The chain joins TRBV5-1 to TRBJ1-1, with a weak D call TRBD1 (6 bases). V dropped 3 bases and J dropped 0 bases, with 15 bases sitting between them. CDR1 is SGHRS and CDR2 is YFSETQ in the germline V gene. The CDR3 runs to 16 residues. In DNA, the CDR3 is TGCGCCAGCAGCTCCGGGACAAGAAGAATGAACACTGAAGCTTTCTTT. It yields the protein CASSSGTRRMNTEAFF. The entire variable domain, with the rest obtained from reference TRBV5-1 and TRBJ1-1, is as follows: KAGVTQTPRYLIKTRGQQVTLSCSPISGHRSVSWYQQTPGQGLQFLFEYFSETQRNKGNFPGRFSGRQFSNSRSEMNVSTLELGDSALYLCASSSGTRRMNTEAFFGQGTRLTVV.

The count of this clone is one. Germline and junction disagree at one end, which may indicate a read error. The V and J genes are TRBV7-7 and TRBJ2-7; 11 nucleotides align to TRBD1. Germline CDR1 SSHAT, CDR2 FNYEAQ (reference sequence). The CDR3 has 14 amino acids. The CDR3 nucleotides read TGTGCTAGCAGCCCGGGACAGGGGGGTTACGAGCAGTACTTC. It yields the protein CASSPGQGGYEQYF. Complete variable domain (other parts from reference TRBV7-7 and TRBJ2-7): GAGVSQSPRYKVTKRGQDVTLRCDPISSHATLYWYQQALGQGPEFLTYFNYEAQPDKSGLPSDRFSAERPEGSISTLTIQRTEQRDSAMYRCASSPGQGGYEQYFGPGTRLTVT.

The chain recombines TRBV7-9 with TRBJ2-1, with no clear D. The CDR3 runs to 12 residues. Per germline, CDR1 SEHNR and CDR2 FQNEAQ (reference sequence). Trimming cost V 5 bases and J 4 bases, with 6 bases left between them. The CDR3 protein is CASSPGYNEQFF. The CDR3 DNA is TGTGCCAGCAGCCCCGGGTACAATGAGCAGTTCTTC.

V usage is TRBV30 and J usage is TRBJ2-7; D may be TRBD2 (7 bases). V lost 4 bases to trimming and J lost 7 bases, with 11 bases between them. In germline, CDR1 is GTSNPN, CDR2 SVGIG (reference sequence). CDR3 size: 11 residues. The CDR3 loop is CAWTRGGEQYF. The CDR3 DNA reads TGTGCCTGGACCAGGGGAGGGGAGCAGTACTTC.

This clone was found a few times. V usage is TRBV30 and J usage is TRBJ1-1; 7 positions match TRBD1. The CDR3 spans 15 residues. The V segment lost 2 bases and the J segment 4 bases; nucleotides outside the gene matches: 10. Germline assignment: CDR1 GTSNPN and CDR2 SVGIG (reference sequence). The CDR3 DNA sequence: TGTGCCTGGAGTATCGAGGGGGCCCTCGGCACTGAAGCTTTCTTT. It specifies CAWSIEGALGTEAFF.

This chain connects TRBV7-9 to TRBJ2-7; 7 bases align to TRBD1. From germline, CDR1 is SEHNR and CDR2 FQNEAQ (reference sequence). V lost 0 bases, J lost 0 bases, and 2 bases stayed unmatched. This CDR3 region has 15 residues. CDR3 region: CASSLAGDSSYEQYF. The CDR3 nucleotides are TGTGCCAGCAGCTTAGCGGGGGACAGCTCCTACGAGCAGTACTTC.

The rearrangement links TRBV5-1 to TRBJ1-5; possibly TRBD1 for D (5 bases). The germline V gene encodes CDR1 SGHRS and CDR2 YFSETQ. Trimming removed 0 bases from V and 2 bases from J, with 9 bases in between. The CDR3 length is 15 residues. The CDR3 DNA sequence: TGCGCCAGCAGCTTGGAGTGGGGGGGCAATCAGCCCCAGCATTTT. This encodes CASSLEWGGNQPQHF. The full variable domain, completed using reference TRBV5-1 and TRBJ1-5, is KAGVTQTPRYLIKTRGQQVTLSCSPISGHRSVSWYQQTPGQGLQFLFEYFSETQRNKGNFPGRFSGRQFSNSRSEMNVSTLELGDSALYLCASSLEWGGNQPQHFGDGTRLSIL.

The V and J genes are TRBV6-5 and TRBJ1-1; TRBD1 might be the D (6 bases). Trimming shortened V by 4 bases and J by 6 bases, and 18 bases separated the two germline ends. The CDR3 runs to 15 residues. The germline gives CDR1 MNHEY, CDR2 SVGAGI. In nucleotides, the CDR3 is TGTGCCAGCAGTTCCTTAAGGGCGACAGGAGCTGAAGCTTTCTTT. It yields the protein CASSSLRATGAEAFF.

V usage is TRBV13 and J usage is TRBJ2-1; either TRBD1 or TRBD2 may supply D (5 bases each). Trimming shortened V by 5 bases and J by 9 bases, and 23 bases separated the two germline ends. Per germline, CDR1 PRHDT and CDR2 FYEKMQ (reference sequence). CDR3 size: 16 residues. CDR3 region: CASSPPTGTAPGEQFF. Written as DNA, the CDR3 is TGTGCCAGCAGCCCGCCTACCGGGACCGCCCCCGGTGAGCAGTTCTTC.

The DNA for the CDR3 is TGTGCCAGTAGTAGCGGGACAGGGGGCGCCGGGCAGCCCCAGCATTTT. Encoded protein: CASSSGTGGAGQPQHF. V gene TRBV19 combines with J gene TRBJ1-5; 12 nucleotides agree with TRBD1. Looked up from germline, CDR1 is LNHDA and CDR2 is SQIVND (reference sequence). The CDR3 is 16 residues long. J was trimmed by 7 bases and V by 4 bases; bases with no gene match: 8.

This clone appeared once. The chain uses TRBV5-1 and TRBJ2-1; TRBD2 matches at 10 bases. This CDR3 is built from 15 residues. The germline gives CDR1 SGHRS, CDR2 YFSETQ. V lost 3 bases and J lost 5; bases outside the gene matches: 5. The CDR3 spells CASSSASGRNNEQFF. The CDR3 DNA is TGCGCCAGCAGCTCCGCTAGCGGGAGAAACAATGAGCAGTTCTTC.

This chain uses TRBV6-5 with TRBJ1-5; possibly TRBD1 for D (6 bases). V lost 10 bases and J 3 bases, leaving 10 bases between the germline ends. The CDR3 is 12 residues long. CDR1 is MNHEY, CDR2 SVGAGI, per germline. This CDR3 reads CATGQTNQPQHF. The CDR3 DNA reads as TGTGCCACCGGACAGACCAATCAGCCCCAGCATTTT.